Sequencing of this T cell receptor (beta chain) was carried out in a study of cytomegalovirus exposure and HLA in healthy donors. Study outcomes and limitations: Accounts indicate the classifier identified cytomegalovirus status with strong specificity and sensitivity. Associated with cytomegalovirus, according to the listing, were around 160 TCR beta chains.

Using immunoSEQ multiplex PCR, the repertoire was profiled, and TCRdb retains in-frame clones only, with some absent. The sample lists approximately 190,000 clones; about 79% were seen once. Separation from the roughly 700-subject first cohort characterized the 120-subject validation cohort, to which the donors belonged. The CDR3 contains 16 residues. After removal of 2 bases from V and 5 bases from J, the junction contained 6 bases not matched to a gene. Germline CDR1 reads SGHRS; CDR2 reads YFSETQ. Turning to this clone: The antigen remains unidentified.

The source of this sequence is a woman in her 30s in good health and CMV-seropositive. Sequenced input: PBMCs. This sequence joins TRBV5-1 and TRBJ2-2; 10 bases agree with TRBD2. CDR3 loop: CASSFSAGGQTGELFF. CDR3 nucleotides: TGCGCCAGCAGCTTCTCAGCGGGAGGGCAGACCGGGGAGCTGTTTTTT.